This entry lists 28 T cell receptor beta chains sequenced from one sample in a study of CD8 T cells in ankylosing spondylitis. MiXCR, run by TCRdb on the 5' RACE reads, gives a single entry per CDR3 protein. Of some 140,000 distinct CDR3 sequences listed, approximately 8.4% were seen once; the top ten hold approximately 6.8%. The sample was synovial fluid, either unsorted or a sorted T cell fraction (not recorded which). The origin of the receptors is a male donor with ankylosing spondylitis.

This clonotype was found many times. V usage is TRBV5-1 and J usage is TRBJ2-7; either TRBD1 or TRBD2 may supply D (6 bases each). The CDR3 is 15 amino acids. Germline V gene lookup returns CDR1 SGHRS and CDR2 YFSETQ. Trimming removed 1 base from V and 5 bases from J, with 16 bases in between. CDR3 sequence: CASSLSGGPFDEQYF. The DNA of the CDR3 is TGCGCCAGCAGCTTGTCTGGGGGGCCCTTCGACGAGCAGTACTTC.

This clonotype was seen many times. The chain joins TRBV28 to TRBJ1-1; no firm D call. CDR3 size: 12 residues. In germline, CDR1 is MDHEN, CDR2 SYDVKM. V was pared by 8 bases and J by 10 bases, with 17 bases between. Here the CDR3 reads CASCPSMEGAFF. Here the CDR3 DNA reads TGTGCCAGCTGCCCCTCTATGGAAGGAGCTTTCTTT.

This clonotype was counted a few times. This chain uses TRBV20-1 with TRBJ2-5, with D possibly TRBD1 on 6 matching bases. Trimming removed 0 bases from V and 4 bases from J, with 9 bases in between. Germline loops: CDR1 DFQATT, CDR2 SNEGSKA (reference sequence). This CDR3 region has 13 residues. Here the CDR3 reads CSAREWTAETQYF. The CDR3 nucleotides read TGCAGTGCTAGAGAGTGGACAGCAGAGACCCAGTACTTC.

This clonotype was detected ten times or more. The V gene is TRBV5-1, the J gene TRBJ1-2; 8 nucleotides match TRBD1. J gave up 0 bases and V 3 bases, and 4 bases lay outside the gene matches. The CDR3 has 15 residues. Germline V lookup: CDR1 SGHRS, CDR2 YFSETQ. The CDR3 is CASSSGTGTNYGYTF. The CDR3 coding sequence is TGCGCCAGCAGCTCGGGGACAGGTACTAACTATGGCTACACCTTC.

The chain links TRBV20-1 to TRBJ1-6, with 9 nucleotides matching TRBD1. Germline CDR1 is DFQATT and CDR2 is SNEGSKA (reference sequence). V was pared by 6 bases and J by 9 bases, with 9 bases of the junction left unmatched. The CDR3 covers 14 residues. This CDR3 is CSAPRDRDTSPLHF. For the CDR3, the DNA is TGCAGTGCCCCCAGGGACAGGGATACTTCACCCCTCCACTTT.

This clonotype has a count of ten or more. The chain joins TRBV15 to TRBJ1-5, with D uncertain. V was trimmed by 3 bases and J by 4 bases, leaving 7 bases between them. CDR3 length: 13 amino acids. Looked up from germline, CDR1 is LNHNV and CDR2 is YYDKDF (reference sequence). The DNA of the CDR3 is TGTGCCACCAGCAGTTTACCGAATCAGCCCCAGCATTTT. Residues: CATSSLPNQPQHF.

The chain combines TRBV5-1 with TRBJ2-7; D unclear. This CDR3 has 15 residues. Germline loops: CDR1 SGHRS, CDR2 YFSETQ. The germline V and J ends were trimmed by 3 bases and 4 bases, with 17 bases remaining between them. The CDR3 protein is CASSSDAGAWYEQYF. In DNA, the CDR3 is TGCGCCAGCAGCTCCGACGCAGGAGCTTGGTACGAGCAGTACTTC.

The table lists this clonotype with many counts. The chain recombines TRBV4-2 with TRBJ2-7, with D maybe TRBD1 (6 bases). Germline V gene data show CDR1 as LGHNA and CDR2 as YNFKEQ. V was pared by 0 bases and J by 6 bases, with 12 bases between. The CDR3 is made up of 14 amino acids. CDR3 sequence (DNA): TGTGCCAGCAGCCAAGAGACGCAGGGGCGCGAGCAGTACTTC. Amino acids: CASSQETQGREQYF.

Many counts were recorded for this clonotype. As DNA, the CDR3 is TGTGCCAGCAGCTTGAGGGACGGCCAGAGCTCCTACGAGCAGTACTTC. Translation: CASSLRDGQSSYEQYF. The gene calls are TRBV7-8 and TRBJ2-7, with D perhaps matching TRBD1 or TRBD2 (5 bases each). The V and J ends lost 3 bases and 0 bases respectively, with 15 bases between them. The CDR3 is 16 amino acids. Germline V gene sequence: CDR1 SGHVS, CDR2 FQNEAQ.

This clonotype was detected only once. This sequence joins TRBV5-6 and TRBJ1-5; D may be TRBD1 (5 bases). The CDR3 covers 14 residues. V was shortened by 3 bases and J by 6 bases, with 13 bases between the two germline ends. CDR1 is SGHDT, CDR2 YYEEEE, per germline. DNA of the CDR3: TGTGCCAGCAGCTCCCGAGGGACGACTCAGCCCCAGCATTTT. Protein sequence: CASSSRGTTQPQHF.

This clonotype appeared many times. The V and J genes are TRBV2 and TRBJ2-2; the D is unclear. This CDR3 contains 12 residues. Trimming took 4 bases from V and 2 from J, leaving 2 bases between them. Germline V gene lookup returns CDR1 SNHLY and CDR2 FYNNEI. In DNA, the CDR3 is TGTGCCAGCAGTGGAAACACCGGGGAGCTGTTTTTT. Translation: CASSGNTGELFF.

This clonotype was seen at least ten times. The V call is TRBV11-1, the J call TRBJ2-2, with 9 bases identical to TRBD2. V shed 0 bases, J shed 0 bases, and the junction held 14 bases outside the gene matches. The germline CDR1 and CDR2 sequences are SGHAT and FQDESV (reference sequence). This CDR3 contains 21 residues. This CDR3 is CASSLAWGAVAGGTNTGELFF. The CDR3 coding sequence is TGTGCCAGCAGCTTAGCCTGGGGAGCGGTGGCGGGAGGGACGAACACCGGGGAGCTGTTTTTT.

This clonotype has just a few counts. DNA of the CDR3: TGTGCCAGCTCACAAGGGCCGGGTAGCTCCTACGAGCAGTACTTC. The encoded protein is CASSQGPGSSYEQYF. This sequence joins TRBV18 and TRBJ2-7; D is ambiguous. The CDR3 has 15 amino acids. From germline, CDR1 is KGHSH and CDR2 LQKENI. V lost 4 bases, J lost 0 bases, and 13 bases lay in between.

This clonotype was detected a few times. V is TRBV6-2 or TRBV6-3 and J is TRBJ2-1, with D unresolved. V was pared by 2 bases and J by 8 bases, with 13 bases between. Germline V CDR1 and CDR2: MNHEY, SVGEGT. The CDR3 runs 14 residues. The DNA of the CDR3 is TGTGCCAGCAGTTACGACCCCGATGGGGATGAGCAGTTCTTC. Encoded protein: CASSYDPDGDEQFF.

This clonotype has just a few counts. The J gene is TRBJ1-1, the V gene TRBV12-3 or TRBV12-4; D ambiguous. Trimming stripped 2 bases from V and 12 bases from J, with 16 bases between. The CDR3 runs to 13 residues. The DNA for the CDR3 is TGTGCCAGCAGTTTATTGGGATTCGGGAATACTTTCTTT. Translation: CASSLLGFGNTFF.

The chain is built from TRBV7-8 and TRBJ1-2; 9 bases are shared with TRBD1. With V trimmed by 5 bases and J by 11 bases, 18 bases remained unmatched. This CDR3 has 16 residues. Germline values: CDR1 SGHVS, CDR2 FQNEAQ. CDR3 sequence (DNA): TGTGCCAGCAGCCCGAGCCAGCCCGGGACAGGGTTTGTTTACACCTTC. This translates into CASSPSQPGTGFVYTF. The whole variable domain, filled in from reference TRBV7-8 and TRBJ1-2, reads GAGVSQSPRYKVAKRGQDVALRCDPISGHVSLFWYQQALGQGPEFLTYFQNEAQLDKSGLPSDRFFAERPEGSVSTLKIQRTQQEDSAVYLCASSPSQPGTGFVYTFGSGTRLTVV.

J is TRBJ2-7 and V is TRBV21-1; the table's D gene call, TRBD2, was not cross checked with the DNA. TRBV21-1 is a known pseudogene. The CDR3 contains 15 residues. The CDR3 loop is CASSNPGLSFHEQYF. The CDR3, as DNA: TGTGCCAGCAGCAATCCGGGACTAAGTTTCCACGAGCAGTACTTC.

This clonotype came up many times. In DNA, the CDR3 is TGTGCCAGCAGGCGCGGGAGGGATACCGGGGAGCTGTTTTTT. Translation gives CASRRGRDTGELFF. This chain links TRBV12-3 or TRBV12-4 with TRBJ2-2, with 9 bases that match TRBD2. The CDR3 contains 14 residues. With 6 bases clipped from V and 5 bases from J, the junction kept 4 bases outside the gene matches.

This clonotype has at least ten counts. This rearrangement joins TRBV7-2 to TRBJ2-3; D is unresolved. The ends were cut back, 3 bases at V and 4 bases at J, with 5 bases in the middle. Germline V lookup: CDR1 SGHTA, CDR2 FQGNSA. The CDR3 covers 12 residues. CDR3 sequence: CASSFGSDTQYF. As DNA, the CDR3 is TGTGCCAGCAGCTTTGGATCAGATACGCAGTATTTT.

The chain employs TRBV6-6 and TRBJ1-3; D gene ambiguous. This CDR3 contains 13 residues. In germline, CDR1 is MNHNY, CDR2 SVGAGI (reference sequence). V was pared by 6 bases and J by 0 bases, with 6 bases between. CDR3 in DNA: TGTGCCAGCAGCCCAGCCTCTGGAAACACCATATATTTT. As protein: CASSPASGNTIYF.

The V gene is TRBV5-1, the J gene TRBJ2-7, with D perhaps matching TRBD1 or TRBD2 (7 bases each). With 5 bases removed from V and 3 bases from J, the gap between germline ends came to 12 bases. The CDR3 has 13 amino acids. Germline loops: CDR1 SGHRS, CDR2 YFSETQ. In DNA form, the CDR3 reads TGCGCCAGCAGGGGAGGGGGCGGCTACGAGCAGTACTTC. It specifies CASRGGGGYEQYF.

This clonotype was recorded at least ten times. The chain carries TRBV7-3 and TRBJ2-2; tentatively, D is TRBD2 (6 bases). The V end lost 5 bases, the J end lost 4 bases, and 14 bases lay between the germline ends. CDR3 length equals 15 residues. Looked up from germline, CDR1 is SGHTA and CDR2 is FQGTGA. The CDR3 nucleotides are TGTGCCAGCAGCCCGAGTAGGGACTCCACCGGGGAGCTGTTTTTT. Translated, it gives CASSPSRDSTGELFF.

The V and J genes are TRBV7-9 and TRBJ2-2; no reliable D call. The CDR3 covers 13 residues. V gave up 5 bases and J gave up 4 bases, with 8 bases separating them. Germline V CDR1 and CDR2: SEHNR, FQNEAQ (reference sequence). The chain's CDR3 is CASSPLGTGELFF. The CDR3 DNA reads as TGTGCCAGCAGCCCCCTAGGCACCGGGGAGCTGTTTTTT.

The sample holds a few counts of this clonotype. The gene calls are TRBV20-1 and TRBJ2-7; TRBD2 matches at 8 bases. Looked up from germline, CDR1 is DFQATT and CDR2 is SNEGSKA (reference sequence). After removal of 8 bases from V and 2 bases from J, the junction contained 8 bases not matched to a gene. The CDR3 sequence is 13 residues long. CDR3 region: CSPFGRVTYEQYF. CDR3 DNA sequence: TGCAGTCCCTTCGGGAGGGTTACCTACGAGCAGTACTTC.

The chain uses TRBV10-3 and TRBJ1-5; D gene unclear. The V gene lost 6 bases and the J gene lost 7 bases, with 16 bases spanning the gap. From germline, CDR1 is ENHRY and CDR2 SYGVKD. There are 14 residues in the CDR3. CDR3 protein: CAISVELVLQPQHF. The CDR3 DNA follows: TGTGCCATCAGCGTAGAACTGGTTTTACAGCCCCAGCATTTT.

This clonotype has more than one count but fewer than ten. The chain joins TRBV20-1 to TRBJ2-1, with 7 bases fitting TRBD2. The germline CDR1 and CDR2 sequences are DFQATT and SNEGSKA (reference sequence). J lost 3 bases, V lost 6 bases, and 8 bases had no gene match. The CDR3 has 14 residues. Written as DNA, the CDR3 is TGCAGTGCGGACCGACTAGCCTTCTACAATGAGCAGTTCTTC. Its translation: CSADRLAFYNEQFF.

This clonotype has a handful of counts. This CDR3 reads CAWSGIGTFSYNEQFF. The DNA of the CDR3 is TGTGCCTGGAGCGGGATAGGGACATTTTCCTACAATGAGCAGTTCTTC. The chain couples TRBV30 to TRBJ2-1; perhaps TRBD1 as D (6 bases). In germline, CDR1 is GTSNPN, CDR2 SVGIG (reference sequence). V was pared by 3 bases and J by 1 base, with 16 bases between. This CDR3 has 16 residues.

The gene calls are TRBV14 and TRBJ2-1; D perhaps matches TRBD1 (5 bases). CDR3 size: 13 residues. Germline V CDR1 and CDR2: SGHDN, FVKESK. Trimming took 10 bases from V and 6 from J, leaving 16 bases between them. This CDR3 reads CATSGRESNEQFF. CDR3 coding DNA: TGTGCCACCTCCGGCAGGGAAAGCAATGAGCAGTTCTTC.